These 32 T cell receptor beta chains came from one sample sequenced in a study of blood T cell repertoires in COVID-19. The protocol was immunoSEQ multiplex PCR, while the TCRdb copy is restricted to in-frame clones and leaves out a portion. This sample has hundreds of thousands of clones, with about nine tenths found just once. Sequencing was performed on peripheral blood. The receptors derive from a man aged 35-49 years with acute or convalescent COVID-19.

J is TRBJ2-5 and V is TRBV6-1; D unclear. V lost 2 bases and J 1 base, leaving 11 bases between the germline ends. Germline V lookup: CDR1 MNHNS, CDR2 SASEGT. This CDR3 contains 15 residues. CDR3: CASSENPAIQETQYF. The CDR3 DNA reads as TGTGCCAGCAGTGAAAATCCAGCGATCCAAGAGACCCAGTACTTC.

The DNA for the CDR3 is TGTGCCAGCAGTGACCAGGGGGCGCACACTGAAGCTTTCTTT. Amino acid sequence: CASSDQGAHTEAFF. The chain is built from TRBV2 and TRBJ1-1; 8 bases agree with TRBD1. Germline loops: CDR1 SNHLY, CDR2 FYNNEI. CDR3 size: 14 residues. The V gene end was trimmed by 3 bases and the J gene end by 3 bases; junction bases not matched to a gene: 3. The whole variable domain, remainder taken from reference TRBV2 and TRBJ1-1, is EPEVTQTPSHQVTQMGQEVILRCVPISNHLYFYWYRQILGQKVEFLVSFYNNEISEKSEIFDDQFSVERPDGSNFTLKIRSTKLEDSAMYFCASSDQGAHTEAFFGQGTRLTVV.

This chain links TRBV30 with TRBJ1-2, with D unresolved. The germline CDR1 and CDR2 sequences are GTSNPN and SVGIG (reference sequence). This CDR3 has 13 residues. Trimming took 1 base from V and 10 from J, leaving 16 bases between them. CDR3 sequence reads: CAWSGLDVHLYTF. The CDR3 nucleotides are TGTGCCTGGAGTGGCCTAGATGTCCACCTCTACACCTTC. The full variable domain, in which reference TRBV30 and TRBJ1-2 provide the parts outside the CDR3, is SQTIHQWPATLVQPVGSPLSLECTVEGTSNPNLYWYRQAAGRGLQLLFYSVGIGQISSEVPQNLSASRPQDRQFILSSKKLLLSDSGFYLCAWSGLDVHLYTFGSGTRLTVV.

The chain combines TRBV3-1 (or the pseudogene TRBV3-2) with TRBJ2-5; D is uncertain. CDR1 and CDR2 (germline): LGHDT, YNNKEL (reference sequence). V lost 0 bases to trimming and J lost 7 bases, with 12 bases between them. This CDR3 comprises 14 residues. The DNA for the CDR3 is TGTGCCAGCAGCCAAGATACCGCGGTGGCGACCCAGTACTTC. This gives the protein CASSQDTAVATQYF.

V usage is TRBV6-6 and J usage is TRBJ1-1, with D possibly being TRBD1 (6 bases). The CDR3 runs 12 residues. Looked up from germline, CDR1 is MNHNY and CDR2 is SVGAGI (reference sequence). V gave up 6 bases and J gave up 4 bases, with 9 bases separating them. CDR3 DNA: TGTGCCAGCAGCCCGGACAGCACTGAAGCTTTCTTT. This encodes CASSPDSTEAFF.

The chain links TRBV28 to TRBJ1-1; the D is unclear. Trimming stripped 4 bases from V and 7 bases from J, with 13 bases between. The CDR3 contains 13 residues. Germline CDR1 is MDHEN and CDR2 is SYDVKM. The CDR3 reads CASSSPPGVEAFF. CDR3 in DNA: TGTGCCAGCAGTTCCCCCCCCGGGGTTGAAGCTTTCTTT. Supplemented by reference TRBV28 and TRBJ1-1, the full variable domain reads DVKVTQSSRYLVKRTGEKVFLECVQDMDHENMFWYRQDPGLGLRLIYFSYDVKMKEKGDIPEGYSVSREKKERFSLILESASTNQTSMYLCASSSPPGVEAFFGQGTRLTVV.

This chain links TRBV5-1 with TRBJ2-1, with a weak D call TRBD1 (6 bases). The CDR3 totals 15 residues. With 4 bases removed from V and 2 bases from J, the gap between germline ends came to 13 bases. The germline V gene encodes CDR1 SGHRS and CDR2 YFSETQ. CDR3 protein: CASSPQGVTYNEQFF. In DNA form, the CDR3 reads TGCGCCAGCAGCCCACAGGGTGTCACCTACAATGAGCAGTTCTTC. The full variable domain, its missing parts supplied by reference TRBV5-1 and TRBJ2-1, is KAGVTQTPRYLIKTRGQQVTLSCSPISGHRSVSWYQQTPGQGLQFLFEYFSETQRNKGNFPGRFSGRQFSNSRSEMNVSTLELGDSALYLCASSPQGVTYNEQFFGPGTRLTVL.

This sequence joins TRBV19 and TRBJ1-6; perhaps TRBD1 as D (6 bases). The CDR3 has 13 residues. V gave up 3 bases and J gave up 10 bases, with 10 bases separating them. The germline gives CDR1 LNHDA, CDR2 SQIVND (reference sequence). CDR3 sequence reads: CASSIGQTSPLHF. CDR3 sequence (DNA): TGTGCCAGTAGTATCGGACAGACCTCACCCCTCCACTTT.

The genes are TRBV7-3 and TRBJ2-7; D might be TRBD1 (5 bases). With 5 bases removed from V and 6 bases from J, the gap between germline ends came to 14 bases. The length of the CDR3 is 13 residues. Germline-derived CDR1 and CDR2 are SGHTA and FQGTGA. The CDR3 DNA is TGTGCCAGCAGCGCGTCGCAGGGCGTCGAGCAGTACTTC. It yields the protein CASSASQGVEQYF.

The V call is TRBV7-6, the J call TRBJ2-3; D might be TRBD2 (6 bases). Germline CDR1 is SGHVS and CDR2 is FNYEAQ. Trimming shortened V by 3 bases and J by 0 bases, and 13 bases separated the two germline ends. CDR3 length equals 16 residues. Here the CDR3 reads CASSFRTITSTDTQYF. CDR3 bases: TGTGCCAGCAGCTTTAGGACTATTACTAGCACAGATACGCAGTATTTT.

V is TRBV19 and J is TRBJ1-4, with a tentative D call TRBD1 (6 bases). The CDR3 is made up of 16 amino acids. In germline, CDR1 is LNHDA, CDR2 SQIVND (reference sequence). V was pared by 4 bases and J by 7 bases, with 19 bases between. The CDR3 bases are TGTGCCAGTAGTACCCACGGACAGCTCAGGGGTGAAAAACTGTTTTTT. It codes for CASSTHGQLRGEKLFF. Supplemented by reference TRBV19 and TRBJ1-4, the full variable domain reads DGGITQSPKYLFRKEGQNVTLSCEQNLNHDAMYWYRQDPGQGLRLIYYSQIVNDFQKGDIAEGYSVSREKKESFPLTVTSAQKNPTAFYLCASSTHGQLRGEKLFFGSGTQLSVL.

J is TRBJ2-2 and V is TRBV10-2, with unresolved D. The germline V gene encodes CDR1 WSHSY and CDR2 SAAADI. The CDR3 runs 11 residues. Trimming took 4 bases from V and 7 from J, leaving 4 bases between them. CDR3: CASSGHGELFF. The CDR3 DNA follows: TGCGCCAGCAGTGGTCACGGGGAGCTGTTTTTT.

This sequence joins TRBV19 and TRBJ2-1, with D perhaps matching TRBD2 (6 bases). Deletions cut 3 bases from V and 6 bases from J, with 9 bases between. Germline CDR1 LNHDA, CDR2 SQIVND (reference sequence). CDR3 size: 13 residues. The CDR3 DNA follows: TGTGCCAGTAGTATTTCGGGGGTCAATGAGCAGTTCTTC. Translating it yields CASSISGVNEQFF.

The genes are TRBV13 and TRBJ2-7, with D possibly TRBD2 on 5 matching bases. This CDR3 comprises 14 residues. CDR1 is PRHDT and CDR2 is FYEKMQ in the germline V gene (reference sequence). V lost 2 bases, J lost 4 bases, and 12 bases lay in between. DNA for the CDR3: TGTGCCAGCAGCTTACGGGGTATGACTTACGAGCAGTACTTC. Encoded protein: CASSLRGMTYEQYF.

For the CDR3, the DNA is TGTGCCAGCAGCTTCGCAGGGGGTCCCTACGAGCAGTACTTC. It translates to CASSFAGGPYEQYF. V is TRBV11-2 and J is TRBJ2-7, with 7 bases identical to TRBD1. V lost 3 bases and J lost 2; bases outside the gene matches: 4. This CDR3 has 14 residues. Germline V lookup: CDR1 SGHAT, CDR2 FQNNGV.

The rearrangement links TRBV4-3 to TRBJ2-7; 7 positions agree with TRBD2. Germline assignment: CDR1 LGHNA and CDR2 YSLEER. J was trimmed by 4 bases and V by 0 bases; bases with no gene match: 9. The CDR3 runs 16 residues. This CDR3 is CASSQDKGLIGYEQYF. Written as DNA, the CDR3 is TGCGCCAGCAGCCAAGATAAGGGACTAATAGGGTACGAGCAGTACTTC.

The CDR3 bases are TGTGCCAGCAGCGGGACTGCTCGCTATGGCTACACCTTC. It is translated as CASSGTARYGYTF. This chain connects TRBV7-9 to TRBJ1-2; perhaps TRBD1 as D (5 bases). CDR1 and CDR2 (germline): SEHNR, FQNEAQ (reference sequence). The CDR3 sequence is 13 residues long. The V gene lost 5 bases and the J gene lost 4 bases, with 11 bases spanning the gap.

In its sample, this clone was seen a few times. The gene calls are TRBV6-5 and TRBJ1-4, with 7 bases fitting TRBD1. CDR1 is MNHEY, CDR2 SVGAGI, per germline. The CDR3 spans 15 residues. V gave up 4 bases and J gave up 6 bases; unmatched junction bases: 8. CDR3 loop: CASSWLRTGDEKLFF. CDR3 DNA: TGTGCCAGCAGTTGGTTAAGGACAGGAGATGAAAAACTGTTTTTT.

The V and J genes are TRBV7-8 and TRBJ1-5; the D gene is possibly TRBD1 (5 bases). V lost 1 base and J 2 bases, leaving 9 bases between the germline ends. Germline CDR1 reads SGHVS; CDR2 reads FQNEAQ. The CDR3 is 15 amino acids. CDR3 DNA: TGTGCCAGCAGCTTAGGGGGCCGTCGCAATCAGCCCCAGCATTTT. As protein: CASSLGGRRNQPQHF.

J is TRBJ2-7 and V is TRBV29-1, with TRBD2 matching 10 bases. Germline CDR1 SQVTM, CDR2 ANQGSEA. The V gene end was trimmed by 4 bases and the J gene end by 13 bases; junction bases not matched to a gene: 13. The CDR3 extends over 13 amino acids. CDR3 nucleotide sequence: TGCAGCGTTGCCGGGGCTAGCGGGGGTCTCGAATACTTC. It translates to CSVAGASGGLEYF.

In nucleotides, the CDR3 is TGTGCCAGCAGCCCGGCGCGGGCCACGGACACCGGGGAGCTGTTTTTT. Amino acids: CASSPARATDTGELFF. This sequence joins TRBV7-3 and TRBJ2-2; D is perhaps TRBD2 (5 bases). Germline V gives CDR1 SGHTA, CDR2 FQGTGA. Trimming removed 5 bases from V and 3 bases from J, with 16 bases in between. This CDR3 has 16 amino acids.

This chain joins TRBV4-1 and TRBJ1-3; D is undetermined. From germline, CDR1 is MGHRA and CDR2 YSYEKL. The V end lost 6 bases, the J end lost 0 bases, and 24 bases lay between the germline ends. This CDR3 spans 19 amino acids. CDR3 nucleotides: TGCGCCAGCAGTCGCTACGAGGTCAGCACTTATACCTCTGGAAACACCATATATTTT. Translating gives CASSRYEVSTYTSGNTIYF.

This chain uses TRBV12-3 or TRBV12-4 with TRBJ2-1, with D possibly being TRBD2 (6 bases). V shed 7 bases and J shed 3 bases, with 10 bases lying between them. This CDR3 is built from 13 residues. The CDR3 here is CASTAGLYNEQFF. In DNA form, the CDR3 reads TGTGCCAGCACTGCGGGACTCTACAATGAGCAGTTCTTC.

The CDR3: CASSREGSNTEAFF. CDR3 nucleotide sequence: TGTGCCAGCAGTAGGGAGGGATCGAACACTGAAGCTTTCTTT. The chain joins TRBV6-5 to TRBJ1-1; D gene ambiguous. Germline CDR1 and CDR2: MNHEY and SVGAGI. Trimming took off 5 bases at V and 1 base at J, with 11 bases between the two ends. This CDR3 region has 14 residues.

The chain carries TRBV27 and TRBJ1-2; 7 bases agree with TRBD1. Per germline, CDR1 MNHEY and CDR2 SMNVEV (reference sequence). Germline trimming cut 8 bases from V and 4 bases from J; bases unmatched to any gene: 10. The CDR3 length is 14 residues. The CDR3 DNA reads as TGTGCCAGCTCCTATGGCGCAGGGGGCTATGGCTACACCTTC. It yields the protein CASSYGAGGYGYTF.

V usage is TRBV5-1 and J usage is TRBJ2-7; 8 bases are a match to TRBD1. This CDR3 contains 14 residues. Per germline, CDR1 SGHRS and CDR2 YFSETQ. V lost 4 bases and J lost 2; bases outside the gene matches: 5. CDR3 in DNA: TGCGCCAGCAGCATAGACAGGGGAGCCTACGAGCAGTACTTC. Translating gives CASSIDRGAYEQYF. Full variable domain (remainder filled in from reference TRBV5-1 and TRBJ2-7): KAGVTQTPRYLIKTRGQQVTLSCSPISGHRSVSWYQQTPGQGLQFLFEYFSETQRNKGNFPGRFSGRQFSNSRSEMNVSTLELGDSALYLCASSIDRGAYEQYFGPGTRLTVT.

V and J are TRBV5-4 and TRBJ1-6, with D unresolved. This CDR3 region has 12 residues. V lost 4 bases and J 13 bases, leaving 12 bases between the germline ends. Per germline, CDR1 SGHNT and CDR2 YYREEE (reference sequence). The CDR3 nucleotides read TGTGCCAGCAGCCCGGATTCGGGGCCCCTCCACTTT. Translation: CASSPDSGPLHF.

In this sample, this clone turned up a few times. Other DNA sequences in the sample encode the same CDR3. The gene calls are TRBV4-1 and TRBJ1-5; D ambiguous. In germline, CDR1 is MGHRA, CDR2 YSYEKL. The CDR3 has 15 residues. V lost 1 base and J 0 bases, leaving 7 bases between the germline ends. CDR3 in amino acids: CASSQGQYSNQPQHF. In nucleotides, the CDR3 is TGCGCCAGCAGCCAAGGGCAATATAGCAATCAGCCCCAGCATTTT.

The rearrangement links TRBV9 to TRBJ2-1; 13 bases map to TRBD2. The CDR3 extends over 15 amino acids. Germline V gene data show CDR1 as SGDLS and CDR2 as YYNGEE. Unmatched junction bases numbered 6, after V lost 4 bases and J lost 8 bases. CDR3: CASSPGLAGVDEQFF. The DNA of the CDR3 is TGTGCCAGCAGCCCTGGACTAGCGGGAGTGGATGAGCAGTTCTTC.

The rearrangement joins TRBV11-1 to TRBJ2-5, with TRBD2 matching 8 bases. CDR1 is SGHAT, CDR2 FQDESV, per germline (reference sequence). V shed 2 bases, J shed 5 bases, and the junction held 7 bases outside the gene matches. The CDR3 has 15 residues. The CDR3, as DNA: TGTGCCAGCAGCTTATATCCAGCGGGAGAGGAGACCCAGTACTTC. Its protein product is CASSLYPAGEETQYF.

The CDR3 sequence: CASSLNLAGGTETQYF. The CDR3 DNA is TGCGCCAGCAGCTTGAATCTGGCAGGGGGGACAGAGACCCAGTACTTC. The chain recombines TRBV5-1 with TRBJ2-5, with a weak D call TRBD1 (7 bases). V lost 1 base to trimming and J lost 4 bases, with 17 bases between them. CDR3 length equals 16 residues. Germline V gives CDR1 SGHRS, CDR2 YFSETQ.

A note on this clone: Distinct nucleotide sequences in the sample also encode this CDR3. The chain combines TRBV5-6 with TRBJ1-2; tentative D call: TRBD1 (5 bases). The germline V and J ends were trimmed by 0 bases and 4 bases, with 10 bases remaining between them. Per the germline V gene, CDR1 is SGHDT and CDR2 is YYEEEE. This CDR3 contains 14 residues. The CDR3 region has the DNA TGTGCCAGCAGCTTGGAAGGGGTTGGCTATGGCTACACCTTC. Its protein is CASSLEGVGYGYTF.